This T cell receptor beta chain originates from a study of blood T cells in healthy people across ages. Study-wide points: CMV status of donors was unknown, possibly confounding expanded clonotype changes.

Through a sample-barcoded 5' primer and a J-beta primer mix, a second PCR was run for roughly 6 to 11 cycles. One entry per CDR3 protein, called by TCRdb with MiXCR from the 5' RACE reads. The data show hundreds of thousands of distinct CDR3 sequences, about 37% seen once. The sample holds many counts of this clonotype. Its target is not known. The individuals who served as donors were healthy Caucasians living in Russia, aged about 6 to 100. Sequenced: blood. This receptor was obtained from a man between 18 and 29 years old in good health.

CDR3 coding DNA: TGCGCCAGCAGCACACCCGGGACGAACACTGAAGCTTTCTTT. This gives the protein CASSTPGTNTEAFF. This chain connects TRBV5-1 to TRBJ1-1; tentatively, D is TRBD1 (5 bases). V dropped 4 bases and J dropped 1 base, with 11 bases sitting between them. Looked up from germline, CDR1 is SGHRS and CDR2 is YFSETQ. The CDR3 runs to 14 residues.